The clone carrying this T cell receptor (beta chain) was detected only a few times. TCRdb ran MiXCR on the RT-PCR reads and lists one entry per CDR3 protein. Of about 680,000 distinct CDR3 sequences listed, 14% are singletons. V shed 5 bases and J 5 bases; nucleotides not matched to a gene: 11. Germline CDR1 reads MNHEY; CDR2 reads SMNVEV (reference sequence). The CDR3 is 16 amino acids. This rearrangement joins TRBV27 to TRBJ2-2; 7 bases map to TRBD2. Sequencing was done on a sample of memory CD4+ T cells from blood. This receptor was taken from a female donor in good health, serving as a healthy control. This CDR3 reads CASSRGGSRSTGELFF. CDR3 nucleotides: TGTGCCAGCAGTCGGGGCGGGAGTCGTTCGACCGGGGAGCTGTTTTTT.